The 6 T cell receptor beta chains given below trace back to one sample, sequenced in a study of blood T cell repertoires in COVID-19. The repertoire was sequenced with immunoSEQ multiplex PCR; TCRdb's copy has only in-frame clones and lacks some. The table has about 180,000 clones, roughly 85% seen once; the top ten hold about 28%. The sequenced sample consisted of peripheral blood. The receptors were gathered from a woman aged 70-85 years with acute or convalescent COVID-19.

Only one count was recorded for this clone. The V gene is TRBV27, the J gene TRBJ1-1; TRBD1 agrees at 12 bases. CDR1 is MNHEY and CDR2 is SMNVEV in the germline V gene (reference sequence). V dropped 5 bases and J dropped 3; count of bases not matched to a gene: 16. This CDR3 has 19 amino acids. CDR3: CASSPIGGQGAPGYTEAFF. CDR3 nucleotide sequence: TGTGCCAGCAGTCCCATCGGGGGACAGGGGGCGCCGGGATACACTGAAGCTTTCTTT.

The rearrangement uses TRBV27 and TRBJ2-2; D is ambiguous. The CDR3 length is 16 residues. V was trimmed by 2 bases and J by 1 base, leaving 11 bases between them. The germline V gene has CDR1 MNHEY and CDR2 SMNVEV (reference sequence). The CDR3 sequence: CASSLGRHLNTGELFF. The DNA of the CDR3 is TGTGCCAGCAGTTTAGGGCGACACCTGAACACCGGGGAGCTGTTTTTT.

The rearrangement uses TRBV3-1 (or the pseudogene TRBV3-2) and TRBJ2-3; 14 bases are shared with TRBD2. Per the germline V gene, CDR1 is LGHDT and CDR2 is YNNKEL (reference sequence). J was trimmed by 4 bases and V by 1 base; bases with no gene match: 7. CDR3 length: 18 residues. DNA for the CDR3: TGTGCCAGCAGCCAAGGGTTTGGGGGACTAGCGGGGGCAGATACGCAGTATTTT. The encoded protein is CASSQGFGGLAGADTQYF.

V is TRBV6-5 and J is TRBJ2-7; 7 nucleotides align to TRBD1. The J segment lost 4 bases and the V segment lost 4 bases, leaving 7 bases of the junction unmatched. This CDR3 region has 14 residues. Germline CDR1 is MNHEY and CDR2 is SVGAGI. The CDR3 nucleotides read TGTGCCAGCAGTTCCGGGACAGCTCCTTACGAGCAGTACTTC. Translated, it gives CASSSGTAPYEQYF.

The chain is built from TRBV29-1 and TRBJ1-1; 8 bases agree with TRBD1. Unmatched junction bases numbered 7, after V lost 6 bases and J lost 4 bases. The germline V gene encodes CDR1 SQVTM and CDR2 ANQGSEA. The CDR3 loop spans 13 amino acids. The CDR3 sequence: CSVQEQGGTEAFF. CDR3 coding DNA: TGCAGCGTCCAAGAACAGGGGGGCACTGAAGCTTTCTTT.

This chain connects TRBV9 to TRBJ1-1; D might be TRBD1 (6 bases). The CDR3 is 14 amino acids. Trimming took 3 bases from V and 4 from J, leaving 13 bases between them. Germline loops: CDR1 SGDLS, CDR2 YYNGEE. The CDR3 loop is CASSAGAFTTEAFF. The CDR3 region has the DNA TGTGCCAGCAGCGCAGGGGCTTTTACCACTGAAGCTTTCTTT. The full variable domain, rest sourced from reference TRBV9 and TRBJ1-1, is DSGVTQTPKHLITATGQRVTLRCSPRSGDLSVYWYQQSLDQGLQFLIQYYNGEERAKGNILERFSAQQFPDLHSELNLSSLELGDSALYFCASSAGAFTTEAFFGQGTRLTVV.